These 18 T cell receptor beta chains were all obtained from the same sample, sequenced in a study of T cells after yellow fever vaccination. Each CDR3 protein gets one entry after TCRdb re-called the 5' RACE reads with MiXCR. The table includes 400,000 to 450,000 distinct CDR3 sequences, around 20% detected once. The sequences come from PBMCs, collected before the yellow fever booster vaccination. Source of these receptors: a young man who received the YFV17D yellow fever vaccine.

This clonotype was detected ten times or more. At one of its ends the junction is not consistent with the germline gene, which may arise from a read error. The chain uses TRBV5-1 and TRBJ2-1; 7 bases are a match to TRBD2. The CDR3 contains 13 residues. Germline values: CDR1 SGHRS, CDR2 YFSETQ. In DNA form, the CDR3 reads TGTGCCAGCAGCTTGGGGGGGGTTAATGAGCAGTTCTTC. Residues: CASSLGGVNEQFF.

At least ten counts were recorded for this clonotype. The genes are TRBV5-1 and TRBJ1-1; D perhaps matches TRBD1 (6 bases). The CDR3 sequence is 16 residues long. V lost 7 bases, J lost 0 bases, and 19 bases lay in between. Germline CDR1 reads SGHRS; CDR2 reads YFSETQ. The CDR3 region is CASGYGTGMMNTEAFF. In nucleotides, the CDR3 is TGCGCCAGCGGATACGGAACAGGGATGATGAACACTGAAGCTTTCTTT. The full variable domain, with the rest looked up from reference TRBV5-1 and TRBJ1-1, is KAGVTQTPRYLIKTRGQQVTLSCSPISGHRSVSWYQQTPGQGLQFLFEYFSETQRNKGNFPGRFSGRQFSNSRSEMNVSTLELGDSALYLCASGYGTGMMNTEAFFGQGTRLTVV.

In its sample, this clonotype was seen a few times. V usage is TRBV6-2 or TRBV6-3 and J usage is TRBJ1-1; D might be TRBD1 (6 bases). This CDR3 comprises 17 residues. The germline V and J ends were trimmed by 0 bases and 5 bases, with 19 bases remaining between them. The V gene's germline CDR1 is MNHEY and CDR2 SVGEGT. The CDR3 DNA reads TGTGCCAGCAGTTACTCGCCAGGGACGAAGGGGGGGACTGAAGCTTTCTTT. Protein: CASSYSPGTKGGTEAFF.

This clonotype has only a few counts. The rearrangement links TRBV10-3 to TRBJ2-3, with 9 bases that match TRBD2. This CDR3 is 15 amino acids long. CDR1 ENHRY and CDR2 SYGVKD come from the germline V gene. The junction had 0 bases not matched to a gene; V was cut back by 1 base and J by 1 base. CDR3: CAISELAGGTDTQYF. The CDR3 DNA sequence: TGTGCCATCAGTGAGTTAGCGGGGGGCACAGATACGCAGTATTTT.

V gene TRBV24-1 combines with J gene TRBJ2-3; 7 bases map to TRBD1. CDR3 length: 16 residues. V was clipped by 5 bases and J by 4 bases; unmatched bases: 11. Germline V gene sequence: CDR1 KGHDR, CDR2 SFDVKD. CDR3 amino acids: CATSARQGLAPDTQYF. The CDR3 region has the DNA TGTGCCACCAGTGCCCGACAGGGTTTAGCCCCAGATACGCAGTATTTT.

The rearrangement uses TRBV29-1 and TRBJ2-3; 10 nucleotides match TRBD2. CDR1 is SQVTM and CDR2 is ANQGSEA in the germline V gene. V trimming: 2 bases; J trimming: 3 bases; junction bases outside the gene matches: 5. The CDR3 sequence is 15 residues long. The CDR3 nucleotides read TGCAGCGTTGAAAAGAGCGGGGGGGCGACAGATACGCAGTATTTT. As protein: CSVEKSGGATDTQYF.

This clonotype was counted between two and nine times. The chain uses TRBV12-5 and TRBJ2-7; D ambiguous. Germline V CDR1 and CDR2: LGHNT, FRNRAP. V was shortened by 0 bases and J by 2 bases, with 11 bases between the two germline ends. The CDR3 consists of 15 residues. CDR3 nucleotide sequence: TGTGCTAGTGGTTTGGTACAACCCCCGGCCTACGAGCAGTACGTC. The encoded protein is CASGLVQPPAYEQYV.

The gene calls are TRBV7-2 and TRBJ2-7, with a possible D match to TRBD2 (6 bases). CDR3 length: 13 amino acids. Germline V gene data show CDR1 as SGHTA and CDR2 as FQGNSA. With 3 bases removed from V and 5 bases from J, the gap between germline ends came to 11 bases. The CDR3 DNA sequence: TGTGCCAGCAGCTTGGGGGGACGGGACGAGCAGTACTTC. Amino acid sequence: CASSLGGRDEQYF.

This clonotype was observed a handful of times. The chain uses TRBV4-3 and TRBJ2-7, with 9 bases aligning to TRBD2. In germline, CDR1 is LGHNA, CDR2 YSLEER. V shed 4 bases, J shed 3 bases, and the junction held 4 bases outside the gene matches. The CDR3 spans 14 residues. As DNA, the CDR3 is TGCGCCAGCAGCCGGGGACTAGCTAGCTACGAGCAGTACTTC. It specifies CASSRGLASYEQYF.

The chain carries TRBV4-1 and TRBJ2-5; D uncertain. Looked up from germline, CDR1 is MGHRA and CDR2 is YSYEKL. There are 15 residues in the CDR3. Trimming cost V 0 bases and J 2 bases, with 10 bases left between them. The CDR3 DNA follows: TGCGCCAGCAGCCAAGATCCGGCGGAACAAGAGACCCAGTACTTC. This translates into CASSQDPAEQETQYF.

The CDR3 DNA is TGTGCCAGCTCCCCTGACAGTAGCAATCAGCCCCAGCATTTT. Translated: CASSPDSSNQPQHF. J is TRBJ1-5 and V is TRBV18, with a possible D match to TRBD1 (5 bases). The CDR3 has 14 amino acids. CDR1 KGHSH and CDR2 LQKENI come from the germline V gene. V dropped 6 bases and J dropped 0 bases, with 9 bases sitting between them.

In its sample, this clonotype was seen a few times. This chain uses TRBV7-9 with TRBJ1-4; D is perhaps TRBD1 (6 bases). CDR1 is SEHNR, CDR2 FQNEAQ, per germline (reference sequence). The CDR3 has 13 residues. The V gene lost 7 bases and the J gene lost 11 bases, with 17 bases spanning the gap. The CDR3, as DNA: TGTGCCAGCACACTCCTCCAGGGGCATAAACTGTTTTTT. It encodes CASTLLQGHKLFF.

A few counts support this clonotype. The chain uses TRBV6-2 or TRBV6-3 and TRBJ1-1; no reliable D call. Germline loops: CDR1 MNHEY, CDR2 SVGEGT. The V end lost 11 bases, the J end lost 1 base, and 11 bases lay between the germline ends. The CDR3 is made up of 12 amino acids. The CDR3 nucleotides are TGTGCCGGATCGGACGGGAACACTGAAGCTTTCTTT. Its translation is CAGSDGNTEAFF.

This clonotype showed up just a few times. In DNA form, the CDR3 reads TGTGCCAGCAGACCCGGACAGGAGGGCAACACCGGGGAGCTGTTTTTT. It specifies CASRPGQEGNTGELFF. The J gene is TRBJ2-2, the V gene TRBV4-2, with D possibly TRBD1 on 7 matching bases. Looked up from germline, CDR1 is LGHNA and CDR2 is YNFKEQ. The V and J ends lost 6 bases and 2 bases respectively, with 16 bases between them. CDR3 size: 16 residues.

The chain couples TRBV7-9 to TRBJ1-1, with 7 bases aligning to TRBD1. CDR3 size: 14 residues. With V trimmed by 3 bases and J by 1 base, 2 bases remained unmatched. Germline values: CDR1 SEHNR, CDR2 FQNEAQ (reference sequence). The CDR3 DNA reads TGTGCCAGCAGCTTTAACAGGGGGAACACTGAAGCTTTCTTT. This gives the protein CASSFNRGNTEAFF. Filled out from reference TRBV7-9 and TRBJ1-1, the complete variable domain reads DTGVSQNPRHKITKRGQNVTFRCDPISEHNRLYWYRQTLGQGPEFLTYFQNEAQLEKSRLLSDRFSAERPKGSFSTLEIQRTEQGDSAMYLCASSFNRGNTEAFFGQGTRLTVV.

V gene TRBV7-2 combines with J gene TRBJ2-7; D ambiguous. With 2 bases removed from V and 4 bases from J, the gap between germline ends came to 15 bases. CDR1 is SGHTA, CDR2 FQGNSA, per germline. This CDR3 contains 15 residues. Here the CDR3 reads CASSLSHLSLYEQYF. The CDR3 bases are TGTGCCAGCAGCTTATCGCATCTCAGCTTATACGAGCAGTACTTC.

The V call is TRBV27, the J call TRBJ2-7; D possibly corresponds to TRBD2 (6 bases). The CDR3 runs to 14 residues. Trimming pared 5 bases from V and 5 bases from J, leaving 16 bases between. CDR1 MNHEY and CDR2 SMNVEV come from the germline V gene (reference sequence). The CDR3 loop is CASSPGTPANEQYF. The CDR3, as DNA: TGTGCCAGCAGTCCGGGGACTCCTGCCAACGAGCAGTACTTC.

This clonotype came up a few times. The rearrangement links TRBV5-1 to TRBJ2-3; the D gene is possibly TRBD1 (5 bases). Germline V gene data show CDR1 as SGHRS and CDR2 as YFSETQ. With 4 bases removed from V and 3 bases from J, the gap between germline ends came to 12 bases. This CDR3 is 14 amino acids long. The CDR3 DNA follows: TGCGCCAGCAGCGTGGCAGGGATAACAGATACGCAGTATTTT. Its translation is CASSVAGITDTQYF.